This T cell receptor beta chain was identified in a study of control samples from healthy donors and cancer patients. Here immunoSEQ multiplex PCR was the method, and the copy in TCRdb shows in-frame clones only, minus some. The sample carries approximately 26,000 clones, just over 90% recorded once. This CDR3 contains 16 residues. Germline V gene sequence: CDR1 LNHDA, CDR2 SQIVND (reference sequence). Trimming left V 5 bases short and J 0 bases short, with 14 bases between. Sample: PBMCs. The clonotype was recovered from a middle-aged man with lung cancer. The chain combines TRBV19 with TRBJ1-5; D remains ambiguous. CDR3 sequence: CASSVDGEHSNQPQHF. For the CDR3, the DNA is TGTGCCAGTAGTGTCGACGGTGAGCATAGCAATCAGCCCCAGCATTTT.